One sample yielded the 21 T cell receptor beta chains listed below, sequenced in a study of OX40 agonist ivuxolimab in advanced cancers. Profiling relied on immunoSEQ multiplex PCR, and the TCRdb table lists in-frame clones only, not all of them. The sample lists about 57,000 clones; around 86% were seen once. Sequencing used CD4+ or CD8+ T cells sorted from blood, obtained in a trial of the OX40 agonist ivuxolimab. The receptors stem from an adult with an advanced solid tumor such as melanoma, head and neck, liver or kidney cancer.

The chain employs TRBV10-1 and TRBJ2-1, with D hard to call. Germline assignment: CDR1 WNHNN and CDR2 SYGVQD (reference sequence). The CDR3 runs 12 residues. V lost 0 bases, J lost 10 bases, and 7 bases lay in between. The CDR3 sequence is CASSESNHEQFF. DNA for the CDR3: TGCGCCAGCAGTGAGTCCAACCACGAGCAGTTCTTC.

The chain recombines TRBV28 with TRBJ1-3; D is unclear. The CDR3 is 11 residues long. V lost 6 bases to trimming and J lost 3 bases, with 3 bases between them. The germline V gene encodes CDR1 MDHEN and CDR2 SYDVKM. The CDR3 protein is CASSYGNTIYF. In DNA, the CDR3 is TGTGCCAGCAGCTATGGAAACACCATATATTTT.

The rearrangement links TRBV5-5 to TRBJ2-2, with TRBD1 matching 10 bases. Per the germline V gene, CDR1 is SGHKS and CDR2 is YYEKEE (reference sequence). V dropped 3 bases and J dropped 2; count of bases not matched to a gene: 1. The CDR3 extends over 15 amino acids. CDR3 sequence: CASSWTGGNTGELFF. CDR3 nucleotides: TGTGCCAGCAGCTGGACAGGGGGAAACACCGGGGAGCTGTTTTTT. Filled out from reference TRBV5-5 and TRBJ2-2, the complete variable domain reads DAGVTQSPTHLIKTRGQQVTLRCSPISGHKSVSWYQQVLGQGPQFIFQYYEKEERGRGNFPDRFSARQFPNYSSELNVNALLLGDSALYLCASSWTGGNTGELFFGEGSRLTVL.

This clone was detected once. The V and J genes are TRBV6-5 and TRBJ1-6; 7 nucleotides align to TRBD1. The CDR3 length is 14 residues. V trimming: 3 bases; J trimming: 9 bases; junction bases outside the gene matches: 5. CDR1 MNHEY and CDR2 SVGAGI come from the germline V gene. The CDR3 DNA follows: TGTGCCAGCAGTTATAGGGGGCAGGTTTCACCCCTCCACTTT. Protein sequence: CASSYRGQVSPLHF.

The chain combines TRBV30 with TRBJ1-2; the match to TRBD1 covers 10 bases. The CDR3 is 14 amino acids. V shed 1 base, J shed 7 bases, and the junction held 6 bases outside the gene matches. Germline assignment: CDR1 GTSNPN and CDR2 SVGIG (reference sequence). The chain's CDR3 is CAWSDRQGAGGYTF. CDR3 bases: TGTGCCTGGAGTGACAGACAGGGGGCGGGTGGCTACACCTTC.

This chain joins TRBV29-1 and TRBJ2-5; the match to TRBD1 covers 7 bases. This CDR3 is built from 12 residues. J was trimmed by 5 bases and V by 6 bases; bases with no gene match: 6. The germline CDR1 and CDR2 sequences are SQVTM and ANQGSEA. CDR3 nucleotides: TGCAGCGTAGCCACAGGGGAGGAGACCCAGTACTTC. Amino acid sequence: CSVATGEETQYF. Filled out from reference TRBV29-1 and TRBJ2-5, the complete variable domain reads SAVISQKPSRDICQRGTSLTIQCQVDSQVTMMFWYRQQPGQSLTLIATANQGSEATYESGFVIDKFPISRPNLTFSTLTVSNMSPEDSSIYLCSVATGEETQYFGPGTRLLVL.

J is TRBJ2-7 and V is TRBV7-9; possibly TRBD1 for D (6 bases). The CDR3 is made up of 13 amino acids. Trimming took off 4 bases at V and 4 bases at J, with 11 bases between the two ends. Germline CDR1 is SEHNR and CDR2 is FQNEAQ (reference sequence). CDR3 residues: CASSSTGFYEQYF. The CDR3 coding sequence is TGTGCCAGCAGCTCGACAGGATTTTACGAGCAGTACTTC.

The CDR3 coding sequence is TGTGCCAGCAGCTCTCCGGGAAAAGGGGGTGGGTCCTACGAGCAGTACTTC. Translation: CASSSPGKGGGSYEQYF. This sequence joins TRBV11-2 and TRBJ2-7; D perhaps matches TRBD1 (6 bases). Germline-derived CDR1 and CDR2 are SGHAT and FQNNGV. This CDR3 is built from 17 residues. Trimming pared 4 bases from V and 1 base from J, leaving 20 bases between.

This sequence joins TRBV18 and TRBJ2-1; D could derive from TRBD1 or TRBD2 (5 bases each). V was pared by 3 bases and J by 0 bases, with 9 bases between. CDR1 is KGHSH and CDR2 is LQKENI in the germline V gene. The CDR3 extends over 15 amino acids. The CDR3 here is CASSPGESSYNEQFF. Written as DNA, the CDR3 is TGTGCCAGCTCACCGGGGGAGAGCTCCTACAATGAGCAGTTCTTC.

The chain combines TRBV30 with TRBJ1-2; D remains unclear. There are 15 residues in the CDR3. Trimming cost V 0 bases and J 2 bases, with 13 bases left between them. Germline loops: CDR1 GTSNPN, CDR2 SVGIG (reference sequence). This CDR3 is CAWSVLGRANYGYTF. The CDR3 DNA follows: TGTGCCTGGAGTGTACTAGGTAGGGCGAACTATGGCTACACCTTC. The entire variable domain, with the rest obtained from reference TRBV30 and TRBJ1-2, is as follows: SQTIHQWPATLVQPVGSPLSLECTVEGTSNPNLYWYRQAAGRGLQLLFYSVGIGQISSEVPQNLSASRPQDRQFILSSKKLLLSDSGFYLCAWSVLGRANYGYTFGSGTRLTVV.

The rearrangement joins TRBV28 to TRBJ1-4, with D possibly matching TRBD1 (6 bases). The CDR3 extends over 15 amino acids. Trimming cost V 1 base and J 8 bases, with 14 bases left between them. Germline CDR1 reads MDHEN; CDR2 reads SYDVKM. Here the CDR3 reads CASSLFGQSAEKLFF. Written as DNA, the CDR3 is TGTGCCAGCAGTTTATTTGGACAGTCGGCCGAAAAACTGTTTTTT.

The rearrangement uses TRBV5-6 and TRBJ2-3; TRBD2 matches at 10 bases. From germline, CDR1 is SGHDT and CDR2 YYEEEE. CDR3 length equals 15 residues. V was pared by 2 bases and J by 4 bases, with 4 bases of the junction left unmatched. The CDR3 DNA is TGTGCCAGCAGCTTCGAGCGGGGGGGCTCAGATACGCAGTATTTT. Its protein product is CASSFERGGSDTQYF.

This sequence joins TRBV10-1 and TRBJ2-6, with unresolved D. Germline lookup yields CDR1 WNHNN and CDR2 SYGVQD (reference sequence). The V end was cut by 4 bases, the J end by 5 bases, with 18 bases between. CDR3 length equals 17 residues. The DNA of the CDR3 is TGCGCCAGCAGTGCTCCCAGAGCACAAAGTCGGGCCAACGTCCTGACTTTC. It is translated as CASSAPRAQSRANVLTF.

This chain connects TRBV18 to TRBJ2-1, with D unclear. Trimming cost V 2 bases and J 0 bases, with 8 bases left between them. Germline CDR1 reads KGHSH; CDR2 reads LQKENI. The CDR3 has 15 residues. For the CDR3, the DNA is TGTGCCAGCTCACCAATCGAAAGCTCCTACAATGAGCAGTTCTTC. This sequence encodes CASSPIESSYNEQFF.

This clone ranks as medium-sized. The chain employs TRBV10-3 and TRBJ2-3, with D perhaps TRBD1 or TRBD2 (6 bases each). The CDR3 length is 14 residues. CDR1 is ENHRY and CDR2 is SYGVKD in the germline V gene. V lost 5 bases, J lost 5 bases, and 14 bases lay in between. CDR3 sequence: CAISLPGAKDTQYF. In nucleotides, the CDR3 is TGTGCCATCAGTTTACCGGGGGCTAAAGATACGCAGTATTTT.

The CDR3 region has the DNA TGTGCCAGCAGCGGGACTGGCGGGGCCAACGTCCTGACTTTC. It encodes CASSGTGGANVLTF. This rearrangement joins TRBV11-2 to TRBJ2-6; tentative D call: TRBD2 (6 bases). This CDR3 is built from 14 residues. V was shortened by 5 bases and J by 4 bases, with 9 bases between the two germline ends. Germline V gives CDR1 SGHAT, CDR2 FQNNGV.

The V gene is TRBV7-8, the J gene TRBJ1-5; 7 bases line up with TRBD1. Germline loops: CDR1 SGHVS, CDR2 FQNEAQ. Trimming cost V 3 bases and J 4 bases; bases outside gene matches: 9. The CDR3 covers 16 residues. CDR3 loop: CASSFLRDRSNQPQHF. CDR3 coding DNA: TGTGCCAGCAGCTTTTTGCGGGACAGATCAAATCAGCCCCAGCATTTT. The full variable domain, rest sourced from reference TRBV7-8 and TRBJ1-5, is GAGVSQSPRYKVAKRGQDVALRCDPISGHVSLFWYQQALGQGPEFLTYFQNEAQLDKSGLPSDRFFAERPEGSVSTLKIQRTQQEDSAVYLCASSFLRDRSNQPQHFGDGTRLSIL.

This CDR3 reads CASSTGLAGAYNEQFF. The CDR3 DNA is TGTGCCAGCAGCACGGGACTAGCGGGAGCCTACAATGAGCAGTTCTTC. The chain combines TRBV7-2 with TRBJ2-1, with 14 nucleotides matching TRBD2. Germline CDR1 SGHTA, CDR2 FQGNSA. This CDR3 is built from 16 residues. Unmatched junction bases numbered 2, after V lost 5 bases and J lost 2 bases.

In its sample, this clone was seen once. The chain links TRBV10-1 to TRBJ2-3, with unresolved D. V lost 6 bases and J 0 bases, leaving 7 bases between the germline ends. CDR1 WNHNN and CDR2 SYGVQD come from the germline V gene (reference sequence). This CDR3 is built from 13 residues. CDR3 in DNA: TGCGCCAGCAGGGCCAGTAGCACAGATACGCAGTATTTT. Translating it yields CASRASSTDTQYF.

This clone was picked up a small number of times. The chain is built from TRBV7-2 and TRBJ2-7; 10 bases map to TRBD2. This CDR3 has 14 amino acids. V lost 2 bases to trimming and J lost 7 bases; unmatched junction nucleotides: 5. CDR1 is SGHTA and CDR2 is FQGNSA in the germline V gene. CDR3 DNA sequence: TGTGCCAGCAGCTTATGGACTAGCGGAGGAGAGCAGTACTTC. Protein sequence: CASSLWTSGGEQYF.

The chain recombines TRBV28 with TRBJ2-1; 9 nucleotides line up with TRBD1. Per germline, CDR1 MDHEN and CDR2 SYDVKM. V was clipped by 2 bases and J by 5 bases; unmatched bases: 4. The CDR3 is 15 residues long. CDR3 coding DNA: TGTGCCAGCAGTTTACCGGGACAGGGTAACAATGAGCAGTTCTTC. This codes for CASSLPGQGNNEQFF.